What follows are 6 T cell receptor beta chains derived from one specimen sequenced in a study of shared clonotypes between healthy human individuals. TCRdb keeps only in-frame clones here, not all; method: immunoSEQ multiplex PCR. The repertoire holds about 120,000 clones, with roughly 70% as singletons. Sequencing was performed on memory CD8+ T cells sorted from blood. The subset denotes: CD45RO+ cells pooled with CCR7-negative TemRA cells. These receptors all come from a woman aged 25 to 39 in good health.

This rearrangement joins TRBV6-5 to TRBJ2-7; 10 nucleotides agree with TRBD2. The junction had 2 bases not matched to a gene; V was cut back by 6 bases and J by 3 bases. CDR1 is MNHEY, CDR2 SVGAGI, per germline. CDR3 size: 13 residues. CDR3 loop: CASRKREGYEQYF. CDR3 sequence (DNA): TGTGCCAGCAGGAAGCGGGAGGGCTACGAGCAGTACTTC.

This clone was found a few times. The CDR3 loop reads CASSIVNTGGTEAFF. Written as DNA, the CDR3 is TGTGCCAGTAGTATAGTAAACACAGGGGGGACTGAAGCTTTCTTT. The rearrangement uses TRBV19 and TRBJ1-1; 8 bases are a match to TRBD1. J was trimmed by 5 bases and V by 1 base; bases with no gene match: 6. The germline V gene has CDR1 LNHDA and CDR2 SQIVND (reference sequence). This CDR3 region has 15 residues. Full variable domain (rest looked up from reference TRBV19 and TRBJ1-1): DGGITQSPKYLFRKEGQNVTLSCEQNLNHDAMYWYRQDPGQGLRLIYYSQIVNDFQKGDIAEGYSVSREKKESFPLTVTSAQKNPTAFYLCASSIVNTGGTEAFFGQGTRLTVV.

The CDR3 bases are TGTGCCAGCAGAGGACTAGCGGTGAACTACGAGCAGTACTTC. It encodes CASRGLAVNYEQYF. The V call is TRBV2, the J call TRBJ2-7; 10 positions agree with TRBD2. CDR3 length equals 14 residues. Per germline, CDR1 SNHLY and CDR2 FYNNEI. The junction had 5 bases not matched to a gene; V was cut back by 6 bases and J by 3 bases.

This clone is classed as medium-sized. The V gene is TRBV4-2, the J gene TRBJ2-3; TRBD2 matches 13 bases. Germline CDR1 is LGHNA and CDR2 is YNFKEQ. J was trimmed by 6 bases and V by 1 base; bases with no gene match: 4. The CDR3 is 16 amino acids. The CDR3 region is CASSQGLAGGADTQYF. The CDR3 nucleotides are TGTGCCAGCAGCCAAGGACTAGCGGGAGGTGCGGATACGCAGTATTTT.

The chain has TRBV2 and TRBJ2-1, with a weak D call TRBD1 (6 bases). This CDR3 region has 15 residues. Germline V gene data show CDR1 as SNHLY and CDR2 as FYNNEI. V dropped 6 bases and J dropped 2 bases, with 14 bases sitting between them. The CDR3 region is CASSRGPVPYNEQFF. The CDR3 DNA sequence: TGTGCCAGCAGCAGGGGACCAGTCCCCTACAATGAGCAGTTCTTC.

This clone was seen only a few times. This rearrangement joins TRBV7-3 to TRBJ1-3; 8 nucleotides align to TRBD1. The CDR3 runs to 18 residues. V gave up 0 bases and J gave up 3 bases; unmatched junction bases: 10. Germline CDR1 reads SGHTA; CDR2 reads FQGTGA. The CDR3 loop is CASSLTLPGQEDGNTIYF. DNA for the CDR3: TGTGCCAGCAGCTTAACACTTCCGGGACAGGAGGATGGAAACACCATATATTTT.